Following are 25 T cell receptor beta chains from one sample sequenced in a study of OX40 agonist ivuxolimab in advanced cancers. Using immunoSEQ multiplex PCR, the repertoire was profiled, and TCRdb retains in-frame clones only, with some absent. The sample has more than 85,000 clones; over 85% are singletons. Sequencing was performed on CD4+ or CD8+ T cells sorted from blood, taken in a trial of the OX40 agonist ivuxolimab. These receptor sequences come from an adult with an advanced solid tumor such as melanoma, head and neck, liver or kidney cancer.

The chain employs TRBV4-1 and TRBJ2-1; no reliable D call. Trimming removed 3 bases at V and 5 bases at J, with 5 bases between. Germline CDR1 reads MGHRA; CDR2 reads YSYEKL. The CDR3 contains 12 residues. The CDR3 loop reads CASSQPDNEQFF. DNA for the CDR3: TGCGCCAGCAGCCAGCCCGACAATGAGCAGTTCTTC.

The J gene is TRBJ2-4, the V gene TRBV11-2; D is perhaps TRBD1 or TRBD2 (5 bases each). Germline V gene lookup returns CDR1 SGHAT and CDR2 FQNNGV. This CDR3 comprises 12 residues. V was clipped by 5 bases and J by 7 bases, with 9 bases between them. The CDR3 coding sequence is TGTGCCAGCAGCCTATGGGGGAACATTCAGTACTTC. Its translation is CASSLWGNIQYF.

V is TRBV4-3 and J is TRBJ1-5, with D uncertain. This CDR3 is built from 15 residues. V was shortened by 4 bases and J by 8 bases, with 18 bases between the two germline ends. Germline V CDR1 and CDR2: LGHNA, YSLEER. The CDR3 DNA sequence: TGCGCCAGCAGCCGTAACATAGGGCTAGATGAGCCCCAGCATTTT. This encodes CASSRNIGLDEPQHF.

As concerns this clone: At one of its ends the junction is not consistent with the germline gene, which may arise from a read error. This CDR3 is CAGSERTNYGYTF. The DNA of the CDR3 is TGTGCCGGCAGTGAGAGAACTAACTATGGCTACACCTTC. The rearrangement uses TRBV2 and TRBJ1-2; D unresolved. Per germline, CDR1 SNHLY and CDR2 FYNNEI. There are 13 residues in the CDR3.

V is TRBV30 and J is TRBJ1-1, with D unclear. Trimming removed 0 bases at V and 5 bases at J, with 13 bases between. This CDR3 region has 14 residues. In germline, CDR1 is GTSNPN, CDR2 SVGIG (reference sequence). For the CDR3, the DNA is TGTGCCTGGAGTGTAAGGCAGCGAAGGACTGAAGCTTTCTTT. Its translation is CAWSVRQRRTEAFF.

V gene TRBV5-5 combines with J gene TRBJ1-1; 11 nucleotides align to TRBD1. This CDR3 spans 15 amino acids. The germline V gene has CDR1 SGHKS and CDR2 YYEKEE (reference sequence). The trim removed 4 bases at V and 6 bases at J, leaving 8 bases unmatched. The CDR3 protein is CASSLRTGGWAEAFF. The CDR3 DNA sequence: TGTGCCAGCAGCCTAAGGACAGGGGGCTGGGCTGAAGCTTTCTTT.

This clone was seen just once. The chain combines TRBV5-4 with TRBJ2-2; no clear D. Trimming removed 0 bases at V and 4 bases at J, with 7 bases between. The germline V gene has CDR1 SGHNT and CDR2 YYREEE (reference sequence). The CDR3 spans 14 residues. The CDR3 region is CASSLGGSTGELFF. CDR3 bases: TGTGCCAGCAGCTTGGGAGGAAGCACCGGGGAGCTGTTTTTT.

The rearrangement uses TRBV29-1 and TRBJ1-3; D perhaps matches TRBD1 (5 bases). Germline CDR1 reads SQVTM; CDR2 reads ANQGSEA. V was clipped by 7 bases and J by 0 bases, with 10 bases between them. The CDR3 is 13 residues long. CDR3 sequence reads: CSGQFNSGNTIYF. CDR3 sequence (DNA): TGCAGCGGACAGTTCAACTCTGGAAACACCATATATTTT.

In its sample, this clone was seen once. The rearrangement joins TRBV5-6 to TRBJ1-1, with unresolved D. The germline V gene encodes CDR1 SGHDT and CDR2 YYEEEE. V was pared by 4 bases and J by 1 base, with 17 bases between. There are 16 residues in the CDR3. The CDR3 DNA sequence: TGTGCCAGCAGCCTGATGGTCGTGGTAGGGAACACTGAAGCTTTCTTT. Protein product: CASSLMVVVGNTEAFF.

This CDR3 is CASSLDLSSYNEQFF. The CDR3 nucleotides are TGTGCCAGCAGCTTGGACTTGAGCTCCTACAATGAGCAGTTCTTC. The chain links TRBV5-8 to TRBJ2-1; no firm D call. V lost 0 bases and J 0 bases, leaving 7 bases between the germline ends. Germline lookup yields CDR1 SGHTS and CDR2 YDEGEE. The CDR3 extends over 15 amino acids.

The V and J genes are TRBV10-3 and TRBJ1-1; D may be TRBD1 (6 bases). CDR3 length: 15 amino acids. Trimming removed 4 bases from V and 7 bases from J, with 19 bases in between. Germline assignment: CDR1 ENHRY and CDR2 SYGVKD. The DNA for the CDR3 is TGTGCCATCAGTGGAAGGGACACTAGGAGAGGTGAAGCTTTCTTT. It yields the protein CAISGRDTRRGEAFF.

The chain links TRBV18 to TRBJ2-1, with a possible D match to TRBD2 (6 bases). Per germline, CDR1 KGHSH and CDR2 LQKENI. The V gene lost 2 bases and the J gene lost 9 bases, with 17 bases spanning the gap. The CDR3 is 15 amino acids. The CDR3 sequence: CASSPSGGNEGEQFF. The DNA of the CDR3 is TGTGCCAGCTCACCATCGGGCGGGAATGAGGGTGAGCAGTTCTTC. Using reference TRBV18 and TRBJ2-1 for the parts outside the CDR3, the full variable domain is NAGVMQNPRHLVRRRGQEARLRCSPMKGHSHVYWYRQLPEEGLKFMVYLQKENIIDESGMPKERFSAEFPKEGPSILRIQQVVRGDSAAYFCASSPSGGNEGEQFFGPGTRLTVL.

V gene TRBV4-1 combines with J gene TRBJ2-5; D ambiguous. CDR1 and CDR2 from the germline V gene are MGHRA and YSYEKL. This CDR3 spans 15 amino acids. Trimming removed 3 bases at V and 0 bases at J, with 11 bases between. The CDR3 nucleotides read TGCGCCAGCAGCCAGGCAGGAACCCACCAAGAGACCCAGTACTTC. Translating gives CASSQAGTHQETQYF.

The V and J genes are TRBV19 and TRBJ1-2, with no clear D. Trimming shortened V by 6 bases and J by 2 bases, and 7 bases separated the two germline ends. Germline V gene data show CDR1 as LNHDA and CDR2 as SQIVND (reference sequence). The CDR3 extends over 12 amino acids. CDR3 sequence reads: CASSRPNYGYTF. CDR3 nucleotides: TGTGCCAGTAGCAGGCCGAACTATGGCTACACCTTC.

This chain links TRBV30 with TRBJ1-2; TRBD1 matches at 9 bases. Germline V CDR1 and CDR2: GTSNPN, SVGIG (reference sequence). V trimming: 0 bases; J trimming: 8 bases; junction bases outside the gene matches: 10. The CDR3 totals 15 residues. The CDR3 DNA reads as TGTGCCTGGAGTGTACTGTTGGAGACAGGGGGAGGCTACACCTTC. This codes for CAWSVLLETGGGYTF.

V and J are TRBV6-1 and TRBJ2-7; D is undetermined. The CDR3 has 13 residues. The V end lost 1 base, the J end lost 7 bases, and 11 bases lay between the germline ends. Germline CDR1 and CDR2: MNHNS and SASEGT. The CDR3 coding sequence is TGTGCCAGCAGTGAAGGCGGACGGCCAGAGCAGTACTTC. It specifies CASSEGGRPEQYF.

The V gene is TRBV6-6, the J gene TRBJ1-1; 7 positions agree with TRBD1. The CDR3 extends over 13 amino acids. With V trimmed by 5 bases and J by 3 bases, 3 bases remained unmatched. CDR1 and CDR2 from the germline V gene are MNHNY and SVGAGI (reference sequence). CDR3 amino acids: CASSPRGYTEAFF. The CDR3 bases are TGTGCCAGCAGTCCCAGGGGGTACACTGAAGCTTTCTTT.

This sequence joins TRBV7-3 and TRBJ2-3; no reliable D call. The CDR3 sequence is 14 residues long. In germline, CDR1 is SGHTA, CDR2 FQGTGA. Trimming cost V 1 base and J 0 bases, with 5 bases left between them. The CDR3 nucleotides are TGTGCCAGCAGCTTAAGTGGGAGCACAGATACGCAGTATTTT. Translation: CASSLSGSTDTQYF.

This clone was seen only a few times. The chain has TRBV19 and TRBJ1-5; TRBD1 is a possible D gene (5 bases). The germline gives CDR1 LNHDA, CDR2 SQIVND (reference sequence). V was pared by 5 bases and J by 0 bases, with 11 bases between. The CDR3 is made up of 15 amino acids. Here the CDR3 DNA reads TGTGCCAGTAGTCAGGGATACAATAGCAATCAGCCCCAGCATTTT. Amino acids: CASSQGYNSNQPQHF.

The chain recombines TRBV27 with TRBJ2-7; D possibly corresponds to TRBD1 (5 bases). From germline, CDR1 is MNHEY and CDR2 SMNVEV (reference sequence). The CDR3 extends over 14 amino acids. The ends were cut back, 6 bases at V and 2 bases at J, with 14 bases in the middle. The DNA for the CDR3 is TGTGCCAGCAGACCACTGGACACCGCCTACGAGCAGTACTTC. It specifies CASRPLDTAYEQYF.

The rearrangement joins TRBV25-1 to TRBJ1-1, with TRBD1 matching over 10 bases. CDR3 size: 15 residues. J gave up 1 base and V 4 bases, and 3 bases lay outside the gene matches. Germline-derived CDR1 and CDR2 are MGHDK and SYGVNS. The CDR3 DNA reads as TGTGCCAGCAGTGGAAGGACAGGGGGGAACACTGAAGCTTTCTTT. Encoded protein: CASSGRTGGNTEAFF.

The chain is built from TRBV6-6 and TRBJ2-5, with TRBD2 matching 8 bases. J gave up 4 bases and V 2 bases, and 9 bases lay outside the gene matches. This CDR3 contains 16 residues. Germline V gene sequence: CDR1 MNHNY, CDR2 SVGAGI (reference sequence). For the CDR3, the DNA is TGTGCCAGCAGTTACCCGGGGGGGCCGGTACGAGAGACCCAGTACTTC. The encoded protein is CASSYPGGPVRETQYF.

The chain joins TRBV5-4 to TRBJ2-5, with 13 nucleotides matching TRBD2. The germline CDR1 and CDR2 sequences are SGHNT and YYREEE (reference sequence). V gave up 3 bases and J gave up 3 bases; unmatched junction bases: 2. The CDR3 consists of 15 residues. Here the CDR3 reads CASSSGLAGEETQYF. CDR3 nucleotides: TGTGCCAGCAGCTCTGGACTAGCGGGGGAAGAGACCCAGTACTTC.

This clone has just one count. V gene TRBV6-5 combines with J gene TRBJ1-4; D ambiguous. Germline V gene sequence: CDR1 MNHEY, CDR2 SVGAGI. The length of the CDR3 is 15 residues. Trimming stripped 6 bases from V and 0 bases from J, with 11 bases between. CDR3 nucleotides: TGTGCCAGCAGGAATCGGATTGCAACTAATGAAAAACTGTTTTTT. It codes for CASRNRIATNEKLFF.

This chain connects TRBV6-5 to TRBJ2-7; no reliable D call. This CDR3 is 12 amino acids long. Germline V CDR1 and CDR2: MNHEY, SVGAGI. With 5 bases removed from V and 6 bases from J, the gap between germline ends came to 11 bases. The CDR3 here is CASSPSTREQYF. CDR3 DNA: TGTGCCAGCAGTCCCTCAACTCGCGAGCAGTACTTC.